This entry describes one TCR beta chain. No antigen is known for it. No base quality information exists; no much larger clone differs at one position. The library was generated by the immunoSEQ multiplex PCR assay. TCRdb retrieved this table from immuneACCESS and kept in-frame rearrangements only. Not all clones are present; in checked studies, unresolved V genes account for under half, and no reason is known for the remainder. In this sample the table shows about 60,000 clones, approximately 90% of which occur a single time. The top ten clonotypes cover 1% to 1.5% of the sample. The data derive from a study of control samples from healthy donors and cancer patients (dated by TCRdb to the early 2020s). Measured from the cysteine to the phenylalanine, the CDR3 is 14 residues long. CDR3 DNA only is kept here, 42 bases in frame from base 1. The germline V gene supplies CDR1 SGHRS and CDR2 YFSETQ. V loses 4 bases, J loses 4 bases, and the germline ends lie 11 bases apart.

The rearrangement combines TRBV5-1 with TRBJ2-2; the D segment might be TRBD1 or TRBD2, since each matches 5 bases. What was sequenced was PBMCs. The sequence was obtained from a woman aged 45 to 65 with colorectal cancer. The CDR3 loop reads CASSLRGTTGELFF. The nucleotide sequence reads TGCGCCAGCAGCCTGCGTGGGACCACCGGGGAGCTGTTTTTT. Here the CDR3 is joined to the reference TRBV5-1 and TRBJ2-2 genes, and the full variable domain is: KAGVTQTPRYLIKTRGQQVTLSCSPISGHRSVSWYQQTPGQGLQFLFEYFSETQRNKGNFPGRFSGRQFSNSRSEMNVSTLELGDSALYLCASSLRGTTGELFFGEGSRLTVL.